The clone carrying this T cell receptor beta chain was counted a few times. Preparation of the TCRbeta library used unique molecular identifiers. MiXCR was run by TCRdb on the PCR reads, yielding one entry per CDR3 protein. The sample holds about 690,000 distinct CDR3 sequences, 16% seen once. The CDR3 is made up of 15 amino acids. Deletions cut 3 bases from V and 2 bases from J, with 14 bases between. CDR1 and CDR2 from the germline V gene are DFQATT and SNEGSKA (reference sequence). The source of the sample is a study of T-cell reconstitution after alpha-beta-depleted transplantation in children. This TCR was sampled from a human donor who donated a stem cell graft to a child with acute myeloid leukemia. Material: PBMCs from the stem cell graft donor, obtained from the stem cell graft. The rearrangement links TRBV20-1 to TRBJ1-3; TRBD1 might be the D (6 bases). The CDR3 here is CSAREPPGAGNTIYF. In DNA form, the CDR3 reads TGCAGTGCTAGGGAACCCCCAGGGGCTGGAAACACCATATATTTT.